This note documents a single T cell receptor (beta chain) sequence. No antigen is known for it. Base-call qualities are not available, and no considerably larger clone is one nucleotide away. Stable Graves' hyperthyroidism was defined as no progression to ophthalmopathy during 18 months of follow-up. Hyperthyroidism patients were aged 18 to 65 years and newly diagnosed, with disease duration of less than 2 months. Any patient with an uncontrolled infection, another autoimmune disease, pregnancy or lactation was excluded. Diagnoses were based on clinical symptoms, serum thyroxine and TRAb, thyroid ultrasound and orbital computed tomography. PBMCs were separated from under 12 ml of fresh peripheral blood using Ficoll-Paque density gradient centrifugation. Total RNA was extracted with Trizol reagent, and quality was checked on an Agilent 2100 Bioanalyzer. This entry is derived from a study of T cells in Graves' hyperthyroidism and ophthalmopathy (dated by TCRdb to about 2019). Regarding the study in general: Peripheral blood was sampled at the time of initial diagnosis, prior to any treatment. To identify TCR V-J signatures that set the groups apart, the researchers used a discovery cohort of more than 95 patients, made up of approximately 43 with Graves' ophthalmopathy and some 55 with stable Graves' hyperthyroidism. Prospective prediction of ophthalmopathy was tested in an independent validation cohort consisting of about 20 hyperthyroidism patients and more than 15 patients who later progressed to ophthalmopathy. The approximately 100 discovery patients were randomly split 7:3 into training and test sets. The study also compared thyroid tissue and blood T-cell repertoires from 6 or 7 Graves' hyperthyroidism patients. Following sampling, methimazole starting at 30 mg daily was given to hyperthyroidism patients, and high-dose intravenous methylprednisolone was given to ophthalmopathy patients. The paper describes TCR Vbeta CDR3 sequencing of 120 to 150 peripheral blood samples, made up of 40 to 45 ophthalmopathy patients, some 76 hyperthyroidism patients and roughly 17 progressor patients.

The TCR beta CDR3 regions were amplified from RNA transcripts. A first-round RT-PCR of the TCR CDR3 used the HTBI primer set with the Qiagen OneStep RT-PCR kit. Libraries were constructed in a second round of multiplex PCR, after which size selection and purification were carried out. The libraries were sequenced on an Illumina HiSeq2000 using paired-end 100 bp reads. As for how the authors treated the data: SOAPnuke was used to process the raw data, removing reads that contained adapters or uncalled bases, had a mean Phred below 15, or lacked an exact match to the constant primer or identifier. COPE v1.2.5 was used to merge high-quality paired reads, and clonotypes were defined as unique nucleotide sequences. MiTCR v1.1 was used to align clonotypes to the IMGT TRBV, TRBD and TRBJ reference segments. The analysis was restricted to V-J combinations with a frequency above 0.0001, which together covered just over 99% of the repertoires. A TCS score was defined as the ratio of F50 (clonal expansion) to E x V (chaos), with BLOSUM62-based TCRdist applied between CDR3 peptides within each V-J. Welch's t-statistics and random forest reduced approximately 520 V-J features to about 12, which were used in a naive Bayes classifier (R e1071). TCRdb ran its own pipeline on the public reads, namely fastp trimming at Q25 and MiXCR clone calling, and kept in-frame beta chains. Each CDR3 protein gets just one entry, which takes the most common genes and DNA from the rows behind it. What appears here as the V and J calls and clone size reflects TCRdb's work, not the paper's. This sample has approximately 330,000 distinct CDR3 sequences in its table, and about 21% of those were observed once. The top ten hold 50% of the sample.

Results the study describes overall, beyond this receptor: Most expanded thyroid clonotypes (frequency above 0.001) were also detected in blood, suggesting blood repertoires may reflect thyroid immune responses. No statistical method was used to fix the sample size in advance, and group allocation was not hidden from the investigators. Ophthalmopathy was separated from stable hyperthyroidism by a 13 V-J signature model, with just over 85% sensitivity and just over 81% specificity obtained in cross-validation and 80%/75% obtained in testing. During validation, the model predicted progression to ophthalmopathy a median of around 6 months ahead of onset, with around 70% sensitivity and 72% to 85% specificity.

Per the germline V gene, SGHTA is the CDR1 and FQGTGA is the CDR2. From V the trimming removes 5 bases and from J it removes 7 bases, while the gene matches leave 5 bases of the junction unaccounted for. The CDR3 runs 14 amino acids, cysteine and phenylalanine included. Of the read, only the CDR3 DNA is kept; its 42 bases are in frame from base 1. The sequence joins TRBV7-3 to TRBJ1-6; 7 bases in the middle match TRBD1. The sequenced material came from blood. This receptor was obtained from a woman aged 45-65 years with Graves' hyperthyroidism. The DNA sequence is TGTGCCAGCAGCAAACAGGGGATCAATTCACCCCTCCACTTT. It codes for CASSKQGINSPLHF.